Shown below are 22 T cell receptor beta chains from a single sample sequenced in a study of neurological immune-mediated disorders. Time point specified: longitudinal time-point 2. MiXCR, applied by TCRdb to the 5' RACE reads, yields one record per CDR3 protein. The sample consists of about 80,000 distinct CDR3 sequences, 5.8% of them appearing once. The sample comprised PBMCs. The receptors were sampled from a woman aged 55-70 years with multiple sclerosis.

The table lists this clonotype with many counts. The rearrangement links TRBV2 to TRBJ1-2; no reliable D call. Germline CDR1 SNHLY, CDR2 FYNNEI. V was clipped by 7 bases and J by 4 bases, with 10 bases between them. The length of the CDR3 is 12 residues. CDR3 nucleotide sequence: TGTGCCAGCATCTCAGTCCCCTATGGCTACACCTTC. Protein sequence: CASISVPYGYTF.

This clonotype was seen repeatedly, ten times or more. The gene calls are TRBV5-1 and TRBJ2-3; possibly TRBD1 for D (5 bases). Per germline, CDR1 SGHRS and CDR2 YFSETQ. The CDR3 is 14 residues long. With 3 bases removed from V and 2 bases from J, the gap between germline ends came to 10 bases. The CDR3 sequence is CASSSGHATDTQYF. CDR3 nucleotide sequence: TGCGCCAGCAGCTCTGGACACGCCACAGATACGCAGTATTTT.

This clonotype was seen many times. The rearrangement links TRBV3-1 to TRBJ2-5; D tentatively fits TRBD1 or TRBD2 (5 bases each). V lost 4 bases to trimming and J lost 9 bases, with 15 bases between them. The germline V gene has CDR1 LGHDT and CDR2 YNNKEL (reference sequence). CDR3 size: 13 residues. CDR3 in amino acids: CASSLRDPGAQYF. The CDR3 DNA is TGTGCCAGCAGCCTTCGGGACCCCGGGGCCCAGTACTTC.

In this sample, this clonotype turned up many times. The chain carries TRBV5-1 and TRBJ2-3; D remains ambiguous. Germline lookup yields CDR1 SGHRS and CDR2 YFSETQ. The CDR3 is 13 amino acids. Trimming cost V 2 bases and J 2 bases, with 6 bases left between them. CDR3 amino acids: CASSFGHTDTQYF. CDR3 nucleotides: TGCGCCAGCAGCTTTGGCCACACAGATACGCAGTATTTT.

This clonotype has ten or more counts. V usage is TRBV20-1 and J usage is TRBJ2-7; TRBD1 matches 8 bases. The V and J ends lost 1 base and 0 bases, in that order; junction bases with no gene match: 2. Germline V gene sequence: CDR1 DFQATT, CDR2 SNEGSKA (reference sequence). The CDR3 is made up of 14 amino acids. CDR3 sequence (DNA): TGCAGTGCTAGAGGGACAGGGAGCTCCTACGAGCAGTACTTC. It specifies CSARGTGSSYEQYF.

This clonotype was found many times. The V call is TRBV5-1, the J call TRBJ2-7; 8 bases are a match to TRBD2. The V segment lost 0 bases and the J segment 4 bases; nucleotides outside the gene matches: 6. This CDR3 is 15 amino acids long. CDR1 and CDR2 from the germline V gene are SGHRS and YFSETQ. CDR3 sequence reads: CASSLDTGGPYEQYF. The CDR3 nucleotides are TGCGCCAGCAGCTTGGATACGGGGGGGCCTTACGAGCAGTACTTC.

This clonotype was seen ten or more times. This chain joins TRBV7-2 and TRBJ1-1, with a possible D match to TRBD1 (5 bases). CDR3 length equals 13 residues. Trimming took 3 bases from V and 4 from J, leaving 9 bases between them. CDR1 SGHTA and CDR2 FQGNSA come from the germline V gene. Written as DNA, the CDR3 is TGTGCCAGCAGCTTGGGGGGTTTCACTGAAGCTTTCTTT. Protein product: CASSLGGFTEAFF.

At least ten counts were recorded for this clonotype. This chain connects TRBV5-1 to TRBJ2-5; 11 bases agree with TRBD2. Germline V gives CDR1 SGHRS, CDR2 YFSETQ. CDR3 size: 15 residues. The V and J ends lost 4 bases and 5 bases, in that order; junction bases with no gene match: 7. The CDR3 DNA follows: TGCGCCAGCAGCGTCTTCGGGACTAGCGGTGAGACCCAGTACTTC. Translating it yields CASSVFGTSGETQYF. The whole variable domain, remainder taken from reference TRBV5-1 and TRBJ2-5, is KAGVTQTPRYLIKTRGQQVTLSCSPISGHRSVSWYQQTPGQGLQFLFEYFSETQRNKGNFPGRFSGRQFSNSRSEMNVSTLELGDSALYLCASSVFGTSGETQYFGPGTRLLVL.

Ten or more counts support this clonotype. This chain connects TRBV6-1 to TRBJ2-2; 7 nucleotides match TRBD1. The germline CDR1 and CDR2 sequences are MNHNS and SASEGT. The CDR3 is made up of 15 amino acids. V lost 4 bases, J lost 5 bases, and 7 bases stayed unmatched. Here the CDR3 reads CASSAPGQKTGELFF. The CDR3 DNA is TGTGCCAGCAGTGCCCCGGGACAGAAGACCGGGGAGCTGTTTTTT.

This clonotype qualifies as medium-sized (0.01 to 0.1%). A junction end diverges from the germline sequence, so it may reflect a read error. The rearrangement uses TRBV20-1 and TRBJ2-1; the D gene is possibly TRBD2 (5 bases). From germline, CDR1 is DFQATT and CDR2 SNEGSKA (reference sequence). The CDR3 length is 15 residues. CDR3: CSAREGSGVLNEQFF. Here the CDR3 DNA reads TGCAGTGCCAGAGAGGGTTCCGGAGTCCTCAATGAGCAGTTCTTC.

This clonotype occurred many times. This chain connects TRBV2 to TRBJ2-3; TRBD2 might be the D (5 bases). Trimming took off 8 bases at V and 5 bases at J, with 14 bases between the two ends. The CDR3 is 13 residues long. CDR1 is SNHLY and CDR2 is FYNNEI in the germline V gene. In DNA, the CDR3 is TGTGCCAGCTCTAGCAATTTGGGAGATACGCAGTATTTT. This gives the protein CASSSNLGDTQYF.

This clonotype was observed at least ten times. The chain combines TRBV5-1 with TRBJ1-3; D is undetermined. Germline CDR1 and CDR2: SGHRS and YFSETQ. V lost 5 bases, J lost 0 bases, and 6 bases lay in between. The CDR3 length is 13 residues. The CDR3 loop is CASRLNSGNTIYF. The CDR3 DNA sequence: TGCGCCAGCAGACTGAACTCTGGAAACACCATATATTTT.

Here the CDR3 reads CATLNRASGEKLFF. The CDR3, as DNA: TGTGCCACCTTAAACAGGGCGAGCGGTGAAAAACTGTTTTTT. V is TRBV6-6 and J is TRBJ1-4; D perhaps matches TRBD1 (6 bases). The V and J ends lost 10 bases and 7 bases respectively, with 19 bases between them. The CDR3 is made up of 14 amino acids. Germline V gene data show CDR1 as MNHNY and CDR2 as SVGAGI (reference sequence).

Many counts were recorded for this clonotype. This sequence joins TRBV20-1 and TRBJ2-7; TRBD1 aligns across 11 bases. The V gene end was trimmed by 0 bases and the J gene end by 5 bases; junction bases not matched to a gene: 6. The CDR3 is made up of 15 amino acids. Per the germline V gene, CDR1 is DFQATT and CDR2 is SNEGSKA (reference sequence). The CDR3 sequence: CSARDPDRGLDEQYF. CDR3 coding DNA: TGCAGTGCTAGAGATCCGGACAGGGGGCTGGACGAGCAGTACTTC.

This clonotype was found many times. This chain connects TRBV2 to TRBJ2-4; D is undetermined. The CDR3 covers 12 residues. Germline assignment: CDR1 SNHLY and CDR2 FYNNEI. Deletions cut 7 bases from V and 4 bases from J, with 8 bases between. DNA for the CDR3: TGTGCCAGCATGCAACGGAAAAACATTCAGTACTTC. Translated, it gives CASMQRKNIQYF.

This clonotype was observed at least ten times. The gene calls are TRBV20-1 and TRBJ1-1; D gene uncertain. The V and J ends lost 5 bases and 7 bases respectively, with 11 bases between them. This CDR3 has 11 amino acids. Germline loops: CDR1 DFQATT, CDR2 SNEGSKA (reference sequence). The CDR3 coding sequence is TGCAGTGCTCGTCCGGAACTTGAAGCTTTCTTT. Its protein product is CSARPELEAFF.

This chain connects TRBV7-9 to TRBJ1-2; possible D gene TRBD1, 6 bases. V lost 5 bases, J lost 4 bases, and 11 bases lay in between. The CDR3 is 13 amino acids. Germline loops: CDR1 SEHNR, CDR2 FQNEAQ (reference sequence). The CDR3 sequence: CASSPDSIYGYTF. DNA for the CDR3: TGTGCCAGCAGCCCGGACAGCATCTATGGCTACACCTTC.

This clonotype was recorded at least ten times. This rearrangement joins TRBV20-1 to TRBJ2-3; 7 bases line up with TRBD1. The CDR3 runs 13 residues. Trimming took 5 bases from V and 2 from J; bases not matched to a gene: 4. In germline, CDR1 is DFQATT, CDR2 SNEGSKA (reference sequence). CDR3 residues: CSAWGQHTDTQYF. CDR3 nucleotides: TGCAGTGCTTGGGGACAGCACACAGATACGCAGTATTTT.

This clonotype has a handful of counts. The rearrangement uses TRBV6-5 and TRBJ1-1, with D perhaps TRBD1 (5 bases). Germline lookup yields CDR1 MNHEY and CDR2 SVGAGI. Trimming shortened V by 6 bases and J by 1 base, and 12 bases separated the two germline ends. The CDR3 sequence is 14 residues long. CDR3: CASSAQGGNTEAFF. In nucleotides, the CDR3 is TGTGCCAGCAGCGCCCAGGGTGGGAACACTGAAGCTTTCTTT.

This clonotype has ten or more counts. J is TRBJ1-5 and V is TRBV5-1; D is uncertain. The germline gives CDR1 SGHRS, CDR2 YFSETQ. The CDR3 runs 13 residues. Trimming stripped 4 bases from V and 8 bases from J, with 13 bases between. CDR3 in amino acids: CASSNTPREPQHF. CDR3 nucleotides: TGCGCCAGCAGCAACACTCCTAGGGAGCCCCAGCATTTT.

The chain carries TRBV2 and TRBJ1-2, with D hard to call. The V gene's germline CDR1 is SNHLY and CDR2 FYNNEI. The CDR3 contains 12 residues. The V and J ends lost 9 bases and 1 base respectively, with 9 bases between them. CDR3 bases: TGTGCCAGTTTGCCGAGTAACTATGGCTACACCTTC. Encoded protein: CASLPSNYGYTF. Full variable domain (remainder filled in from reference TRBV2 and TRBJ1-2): EPEVTQTPSHQVTQMGQEVILRCVPISNHLYFYWYRQILGQKVEFLVSFYNNEISEKSEIFDDQFSVERPDGSNFTLKIRSTKLEDSAMYFCASLPSNYGYTFGSGTRLTVV.

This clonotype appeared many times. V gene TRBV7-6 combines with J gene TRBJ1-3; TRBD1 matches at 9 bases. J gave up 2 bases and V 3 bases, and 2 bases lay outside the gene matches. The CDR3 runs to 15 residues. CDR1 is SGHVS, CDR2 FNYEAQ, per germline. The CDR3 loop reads CASSLGQGTGNTIYF. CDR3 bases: TGTGCCAGCAGCTTGGGACAGGGAACTGGAAACACCATATATTTT.